This TCR beta chain derives from a study of blood T cell repertoires in COVID-19. Study information: Nucleic acid was either cDNA or gDNA, and it came from T cells, B-cell-depleted T cells, or PBMCs.

Trimming removed 5 bases from V and 8 bases from J; junction bases left unmatched: 8. This CDR3 contains 13 residues. Germline lookup yields CDR1 SEHNR and CDR2 FQNEAQ (reference sequence). Methods used by the authors: Amplified reference gene primers provided the basis for estimating nucleated cell counts. Here immunoSEQ multiplex PCR was the method, and the copy in TCRdb shows in-frame clones only, minus some. V and J calls and clone size follow that table, whereas D and trimming were derived from the DNA. Among 90,000 to 100,000 clones, 81% were seen once, and the ten largest hold about 10%. The sequence was collected from an elderly woman with acute or convalescent COVID-19. Sequencing used peripheral blood. This chain joins TRBV7-9 and TRBJ1-2, with 7 bases lining up with TRBD1. The CDR3 DNA sequence: TGTGCCAGCAGCCGAGACAGGGTGGGCGGCTACACCTTC. Amino acids: CASSRDRVGGYTF. Full variable domain (rest looked up from reference TRBV7-9 and TRBJ1-2): DTGVSQNPRHKITKRGQNVTFRCDPISEHNRLYWYRQTLGQGPEFLTYFQNEAQLEKSRLLSDRFSAERPKGSFSTLEIQRTEQGDSAMYLCASSRDRVGGYTFGSGTRLTVV.